These 22 T cell receptor beta chains were all obtained from the same sample, sequenced in a study of T cells in localized non-small cell lung cancer. Some clones are missing from TCRdb's copy, which holds only in-frame ones; the method was immunoSEQ multiplex PCR. The table lists fewer than 45,000 clones, almost 85% of them singletons. The input for sequencing was peripheral blood, taken before any cancer treatment. Receptors originate from a male donor aged 60 or over with stage III squamous cell lung carcinoma.

To note about this clone: This same CDR3 is encoded by further DNA sequences in the sample. The CDR3 loop is CSVEGQGAGGANVLTF. As DNA, the CDR3 is TGCAGCGTTGAAGGACAGGGGGCCGGTGGGGCCAACGTCCTGACTTTC. The chain combines TRBV29-1 with TRBJ2-6; TRBD1 agrees at 10 bases. The V gene end was trimmed by 1 base and the J gene end by 3 bases; junction bases not matched to a gene: 3. The CDR3 length is 16 residues. From germline, CDR1 is SQVTM and CDR2 ANQGSEA.

The chain combines TRBV10-1 with TRBJ1-3; D gene uncertain. CDR3 size: 12 residues. The ends were cut back, 5 bases at V and 4 bases at J, with 6 bases in the middle. CDR1 is WNHNN and CDR2 is SYGVQD in the germline V gene (reference sequence). The CDR3 nucleotides are TGCGCCAGCAGTCCGACGGGAAACACCATATATTTT. Translating it yields CASSPTGNTIYF.

This clone is a singleton in its sample. The rearrangement links TRBV18 to TRBJ2-7, with a possible D match to TRBD1 (5 bases). Germline V gives CDR1 KGHSH, CDR2 LQKENI. Trimming stripped 3 bases from V and 6 bases from J, with 12 bases between. The CDR3 length is 13 residues. Here the CDR3 DNA reads TGTGCCAGCTCACCTACAGGTTACCGCGAGCAGTACTTC. It specifies CASSPTGYREQYF.

The J gene is TRBJ1-4, the V gene TRBV7-9; D is undetermined. Germline CDR1 is SEHNR and CDR2 is FQNEAQ (reference sequence). The CDR3 has 16 residues. Deletions cut 4 bases from V and 4 bases from J, with 16 bases between. The CDR3 DNA sequence: TGTGCCAGCAGCTATCCACCCGGAGGGATTAATGAAAAACTGTTTTTT. Its translation: CASSYPPGGINEKLFF.

This chain uses TRBV2 with TRBJ2-1; TRBD1 aligns across 10 bases. The germline V gene encodes CDR1 SNHLY and CDR2 FYNNEI. This CDR3 is 16 amino acids long. The V gene end was trimmed by 5 bases and the J gene end by 4 bases; junction bases not matched to a gene: 8. CDR3 DNA sequence: TGTGCCAGCAGTCAACTGACAGGGGGCCAGTACAATGAGCAGTTCTTC. Translation: CASSQLTGGQYNEQFF. The whole variable domain, remainder taken from reference TRBV2 and TRBJ2-1, is EPEVTQTPSHQVTQMGQEVILRCVPISNHLYFYWYRQILGQKVEFLVSFYNNEISEKSEIFDDQFSVERPDGSNFTLKIRSTKLEDSAMYFCASSQLTGGQYNEQFFGPGTRLTVL.

The chain is built from TRBV11-1 and TRBJ2-1; D perhaps matches TRBD2 (5 bases). Trimming removed 4 bases at V and 5 bases at J, with 12 bases between. The CDR3 covers 14 residues. Germline V lookup: CDR1 SGHAT, CDR2 FQDESV (reference sequence). CDR3: CASSSGWQNNEQFF. DNA of the CDR3: TGTGCCAGCAGCTCGGGGTGGCAGAACAATGAGCAGTTCTTC.

This rearrangement joins TRBV25-1 to TRBJ1-2, with 8 bases matching TRBD1. V was clipped by 8 bases and J by 2 bases; unmatched bases: 7. Germline assignment: CDR1 MGHDK and CDR2 SYGVNS. CDR3 size: 14 residues. This chain's CDR3 is CASLPGTGNYGYTF. CDR3 DNA sequence: TGTGCCAGCCTACCCGGGACAGGCAACTATGGCTACACCTTC.

The chain joins TRBV14 to TRBJ2-7; 9 nucleotides align to TRBD2. This CDR3 region has 13 residues. Trimming removed 5 bases from V and 6 bases from J; junction bases left unmatched: 5. The germline V gene has CDR1 SGHDN and CDR2 FVKESK. CDR3 residues: CASSWREGGEQYF. CDR3 nucleotide sequence: TGTGCCAGCAGCTGGCGGGAGGGAGGCGAGCAGTACTTC.

The V call is TRBV7-9, the J call TRBJ1-4; possibly TRBD1 for D (5 bases). This CDR3 contains 14 residues. V lost 5 bases, J lost 7 bases, and 14 bases lay in between. Germline values: CDR1 SEHNR, CDR2 FQNEAQ (reference sequence). The CDR3 DNA reads TGTGCCAGCAGCCGGATCGAGGGGAGTGAAAAACTGTTTTTT. Translating it yields CASSRIEGSEKLFF.

This sequence joins TRBV4-1 and TRBJ2-3, with D maybe TRBD2 (7 bases). The length of the CDR3 is 17 residues. Germline CDR1 and CDR2: MGHRA and YSYEKL. Trimming removed 2 bases from V and 4 bases from J, with 19 bases in between. The CDR3 here is CASSQRGAGEGPDTQYF. Written as DNA, the CDR3 is TGCGCCAGCAGCCAAAGGGGGGCCGGGGAGGGCCCAGATACGCAGTATTTT.

The V gene is TRBV5-6, the J gene TRBJ1-2, with a tentative D call TRBD1 (6 bases). Germline V gene lookup returns CDR1 SGHDT and CDR2 YYEEEE. The CDR3 contains 15 residues. Trimming cost V 1 base and J 6 bases, with 16 bases left between them. CDR3 sequence (DNA): TGTGCCAGCAGCTTGAATTCTGGGGGCTGGGATGGCTACACCTTC. Its translation is CASSLNSGGWDGYTF. Full variable domain (rest looked up from reference TRBV5-6 and TRBJ1-2): DAGVTQSPTHLIKTRGQQVTLRCSPKSGHDTVSWYQQALGQGPQFIFQYYEEEERQRGNFPDRFSGHQFPNYSSELNVNALLLGDSALYLCASSLNSGGWDGYTFGSGTRLTVV.

In its sample, this clone ranks as medium-sized (0.01 to 0.1%). The V and J genes are TRBV30 and TRBJ1-1; the D is unclear. The CDR3 is 13 amino acids. V lost 2 bases, J lost 2 bases, and 9 bases lay in between. Per germline, CDR1 GTSNPN and CDR2 SVGIG (reference sequence). CDR3 coding DNA: TGTGCCTGGAGTCTAACGATAAACACTGAAGCTTTCTTT. Its translation: CAWSLTINTEAFF.

A single count supports this clone. The V gene is TRBV5-4, the J gene TRBJ2-1; TRBD2 agrees at 8 bases. With V trimmed by 0 bases and J by 9 bases, 11 bases remained unmatched. The germline V gene has CDR1 SGHNT and CDR2 YYREEE (reference sequence). This CDR3 is 16 amino acids long. CDR3 region: CASSLVRSGAVGEQFF. CDR3 bases: TGTGCCAGCAGCTTGGTTCGTAGCGGGGCGGTCGGTGAGCAGTTCTTC.

The table lists this clone with a count of one. The CDR3 sequence: CASSLAAEQETQYF. For the CDR3, the DNA is TGTGCCAGCAGCTTGGCCGCCGAGCAAGAGACCCAGTACTTC. V gene TRBV5-4 combines with J gene TRBJ2-5; no firm D call. The germline V gene encodes CDR1 SGHNT and CDR2 YYREEE (reference sequence). V was trimmed by 0 bases and J by 2 bases, leaving 8 bases between them. The CDR3 is made up of 14 amino acids.

The chain links TRBV27 to TRBJ2-3, with D maybe TRBD2 (6 bases). The CDR3 has 15 residues. V lost 4 bases, J lost 2 bases, and 13 bases lay in between. Germline V gives CDR1 MNHEY, CDR2 SMNVEV (reference sequence). CDR3 in DNA: TGTGCCAGCAGTTGGTGGGAGGACAACACAGATACGCAGTATTTT. This encodes CASSWWEDNTDTQYF.

V and J are TRBV6-5 and TRBJ1-4; the D is unclear. Germline V gives CDR1 MNHEY, CDR2 SVGAGI. The CDR3 runs to 10 residues. Trimming cost V 8 bases and J 8 bases, with 6 bases left between them. CDR3 sequence: CASGEEKLFF. Here the CDR3 DNA reads TGTGCCAGCGGCGAAGAAAAACTGTTTTTT.

J is TRBJ1-1 and V is TRBV27; D gene uncertain. CDR1 is MNHEY and CDR2 is SMNVEV in the germline V gene (reference sequence). The CDR3 is 16 amino acids. The V end was cut by 4 bases, the J end by 7 bases, with 22 bases between. CDR3 loop: CASSSYRVPAQGEAFF. In DNA form, the CDR3 reads TGTGCCAGCAGTTCTTACCGGGTCCCGGCCCAAGGTGAAGCTTTCTTT.

This clone was seen just once. The gene calls are TRBV7-9 and TRBJ1-3; D uncertain. The CDR3 runs to 12 residues. Per the germline V gene, CDR1 is SEHNR and CDR2 is FQNEAQ (reference sequence). The V end was cut by 5 bases, the J end by 1 base, with 3 bases between. CDR3 sequence: CASSPSGNTIYF. The CDR3 DNA reads as TGTGCCAGCAGCCCTTCTGGAAACACCATATATTTT.

This rearrangement joins TRBV18 to TRBJ2-2, with D maybe TRBD2 (5 bases). CDR1 and CDR2 (germline): KGHSH, LQKENI. V was pared by 4 bases and J by 9 bases, with 15 bases between. The CDR3 spans 14 residues. The CDR3 region is CASSLNEGARELFF. CDR3 nucleotide sequence: TGTGCCAGCTCACTTAATGAGGGCGCCCGGGAGCTGTTTTTT.

The rearrangement uses TRBV5-4 and TRBJ2-6; 10 positions match TRBD1. The CDR3 covers 18 residues. Germline CDR1 SGHNT, CDR2 YYREEE (reference sequence). The ends lost 0 bases at V and 0 bases at J; junction bases unmatched: 3. CDR3 sequence (DNA): TGTGCCAGCAGCTTGGGGTGGGACAGGGGCTCTGGGGCCAACGTCCTGACTTTC. Translating gives CASSLGWDRGSGANVLTF.

The rearrangement links TRBV5-1 to TRBJ1-6, with D unclear. V gave up 0 bases and J gave up 8 bases, with 6 bases separating them. Germline CDR1 SGHRS, CDR2 YFSETQ. This CDR3 has 13 amino acids. Here the CDR3 DNA reads TGCGCCAGCAGCTTGGACAGTTATTCACCCCTCCACTTT. This codes for CASSLDSYSPLHF.

The chain combines TRBV18 with TRBJ1-2, with 12 bases lining up with TRBD1. The J segment lost 7 bases and the V segment lost 6 bases, leaving 9 bases of the junction unmatched. Looked up from germline, CDR1 is KGHSH and CDR2 is LQKENI. The CDR3 runs 15 residues. The CDR3 DNA reads TGTGCCAGCTCGACCCCGGGACAGGGGGCTCGTGGCTACACCTTC. Encoded protein: CASSTPGQGARGYTF.